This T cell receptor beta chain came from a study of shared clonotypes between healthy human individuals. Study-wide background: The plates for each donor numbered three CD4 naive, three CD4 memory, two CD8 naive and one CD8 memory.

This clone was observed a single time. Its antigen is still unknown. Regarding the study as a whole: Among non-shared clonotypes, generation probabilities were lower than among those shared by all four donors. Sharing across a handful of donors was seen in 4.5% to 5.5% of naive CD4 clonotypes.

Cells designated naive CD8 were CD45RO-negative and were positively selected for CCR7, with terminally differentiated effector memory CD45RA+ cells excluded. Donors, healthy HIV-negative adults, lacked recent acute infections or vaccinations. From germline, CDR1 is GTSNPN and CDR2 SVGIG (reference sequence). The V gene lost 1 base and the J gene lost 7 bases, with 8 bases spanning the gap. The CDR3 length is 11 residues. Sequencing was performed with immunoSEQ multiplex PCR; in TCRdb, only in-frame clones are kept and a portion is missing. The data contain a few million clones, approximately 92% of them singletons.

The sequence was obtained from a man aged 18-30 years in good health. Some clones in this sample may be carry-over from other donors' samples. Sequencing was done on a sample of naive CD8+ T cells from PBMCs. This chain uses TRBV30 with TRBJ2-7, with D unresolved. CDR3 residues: CAWSEIGEQYF. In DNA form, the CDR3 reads TGTGCCTGGAGTGAAATAGGAGAGCAGTACTTC.